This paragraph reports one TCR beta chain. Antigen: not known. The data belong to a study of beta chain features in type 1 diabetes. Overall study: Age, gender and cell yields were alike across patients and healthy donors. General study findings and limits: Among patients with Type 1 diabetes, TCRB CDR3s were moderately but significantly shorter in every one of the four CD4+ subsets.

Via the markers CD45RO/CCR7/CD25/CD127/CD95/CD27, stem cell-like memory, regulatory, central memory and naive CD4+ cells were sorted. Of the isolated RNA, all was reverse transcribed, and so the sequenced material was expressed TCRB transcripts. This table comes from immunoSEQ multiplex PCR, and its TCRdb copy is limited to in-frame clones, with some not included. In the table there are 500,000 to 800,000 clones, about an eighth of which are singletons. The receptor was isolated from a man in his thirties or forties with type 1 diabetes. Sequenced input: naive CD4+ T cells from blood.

CDR3 nucleotides: TGTGCCAGCACCGGCATGACAGAAAGAACCTACGAGCAGTACTTC. Amino acids: CASTGMTERTYEQYF. The J gene is TRBJ2-7, the V gene TRBV27; perhaps TRBD1 as D (5 bases). V lost 7 bases and J 2 bases, leaving 18 bases between the germline ends. Per germline, CDR1 MNHEY and CDR2 SMNVEV (reference sequence). This CDR3 has 15 amino acids.